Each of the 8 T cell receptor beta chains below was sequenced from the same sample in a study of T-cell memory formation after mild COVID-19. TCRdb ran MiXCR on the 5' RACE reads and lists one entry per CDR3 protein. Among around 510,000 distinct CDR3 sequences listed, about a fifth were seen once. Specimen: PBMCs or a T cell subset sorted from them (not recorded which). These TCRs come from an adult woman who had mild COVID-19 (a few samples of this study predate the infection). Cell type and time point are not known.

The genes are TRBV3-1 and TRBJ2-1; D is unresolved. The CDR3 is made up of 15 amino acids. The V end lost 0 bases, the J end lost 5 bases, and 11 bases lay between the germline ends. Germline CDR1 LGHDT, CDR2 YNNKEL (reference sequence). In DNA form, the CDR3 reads TGTGCCAGCAGCCAAGAAGGTATTTTTAACAATGAGCAGTTCTTC. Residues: CASSQEGIFNNEQFF.

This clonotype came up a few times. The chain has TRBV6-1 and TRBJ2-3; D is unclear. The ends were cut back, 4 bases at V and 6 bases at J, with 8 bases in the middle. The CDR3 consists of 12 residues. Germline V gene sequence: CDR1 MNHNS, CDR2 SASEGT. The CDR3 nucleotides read TGTGCCAGCAGTGCGATAGGGGATACGCAGTATTTT. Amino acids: CASSAIGDTQYF.

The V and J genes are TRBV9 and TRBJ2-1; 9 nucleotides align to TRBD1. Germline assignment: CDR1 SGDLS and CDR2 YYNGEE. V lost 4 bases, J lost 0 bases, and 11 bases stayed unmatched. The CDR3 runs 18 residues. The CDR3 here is CASSPRPGGQGSYNEQFF. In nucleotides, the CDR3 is TGTGCCAGCAGCCCAAGACCGGGGGGACAGGGCTCCTACAATGAGCAGTTCTTC.

The CDR3 nucleotides read TGCAGCGTTACGCGGGAGAGCTCCTACGAGCAGTACTTC. This gives the protein CSVTRESSYEQYF. J is TRBJ2-7 and V is TRBV29-1; 7 bases are shared with TRBD2. From germline, CDR1 is SQVTM and CDR2 ANQGSEA. V gave up 5 bases and J gave up 0 bases; unmatched junction bases: 4. This CDR3 is built from 13 residues.

The CDR3, as DNA: TGTGCCACCAGCAGGATAGGACAGGGCCCCTACAATGAGCAGTTCTTC. Translating gives CATSRIGQGPYNEQFF. The chain recombines TRBV15 with TRBJ2-1; 8 bases match TRBD1. Germline CDR1 and CDR2: LNHNV and YYDKDF (reference sequence). The CDR3 has 16 amino acids. V shed 3 bases, J shed 2 bases, and the junction held 6 bases outside the gene matches.

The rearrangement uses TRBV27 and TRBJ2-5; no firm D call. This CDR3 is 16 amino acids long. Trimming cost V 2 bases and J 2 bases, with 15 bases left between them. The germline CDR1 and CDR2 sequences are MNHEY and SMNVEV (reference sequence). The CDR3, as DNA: TGTGCCAGCAGTTTACTCACCGGGCAACCTCAAGAGACCCAGTACTTC. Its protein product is CASSLLTGQPQETQYF.

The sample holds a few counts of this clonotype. The CDR3 sequence is CASSGGTGLDEQFF. The CDR3 bases are TGCGCCAGCAGCGGGGGGACAGGGTTGGATGAGCAGTTCTTC. The rearrangement uses TRBV5-1 and TRBJ2-1; 9 bases map to TRBD1. V gave up 4 bases and J gave up 8 bases; unmatched junction bases: 7. Germline V gene data show CDR1 as SGHRS and CDR2 as YFSETQ. The CDR3 consists of 14 residues.

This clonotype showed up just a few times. This chain's CDR3 is CASSSMGNTEAFF. CDR3 DNA sequence: TGCGCCAGCAGCTCAATGGGTAACACTGAAGCTTTCTTT. This chain joins TRBV4-1 and TRBJ1-1; unclear D gene. The CDR3 contains 13 residues. The germline V gene has CDR1 MGHRA and CDR2 YSYEKL. Trimming took 5 bases from V and 2 from J, leaving 9 bases between them.